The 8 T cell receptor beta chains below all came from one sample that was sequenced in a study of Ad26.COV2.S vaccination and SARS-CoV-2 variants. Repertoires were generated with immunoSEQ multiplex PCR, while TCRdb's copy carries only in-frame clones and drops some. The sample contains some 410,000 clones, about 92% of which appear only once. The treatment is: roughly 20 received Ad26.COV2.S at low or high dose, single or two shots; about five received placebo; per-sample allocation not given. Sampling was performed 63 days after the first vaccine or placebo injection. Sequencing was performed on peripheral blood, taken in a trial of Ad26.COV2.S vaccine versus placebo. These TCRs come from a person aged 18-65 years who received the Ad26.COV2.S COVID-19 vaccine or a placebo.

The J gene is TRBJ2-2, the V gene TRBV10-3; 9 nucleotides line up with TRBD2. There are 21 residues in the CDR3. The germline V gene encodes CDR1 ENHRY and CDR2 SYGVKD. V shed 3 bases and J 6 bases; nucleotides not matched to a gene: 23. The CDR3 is CAISDPLGGAGGPRSAGELFF. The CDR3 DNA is TGTGCCATCAGTGACCCCTTAGGTGGTGCGGGGGGGCCCAGGAGCGCCGGGGAGCTGTTTTTT.

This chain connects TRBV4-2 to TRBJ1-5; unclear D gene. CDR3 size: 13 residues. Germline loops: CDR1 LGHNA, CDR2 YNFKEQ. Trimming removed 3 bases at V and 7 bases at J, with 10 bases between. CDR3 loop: CASSQNSIQPQHF. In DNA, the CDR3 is TGTGCCAGCAGCCAGAACAGTATCCAGCCCCAGCATTTT.

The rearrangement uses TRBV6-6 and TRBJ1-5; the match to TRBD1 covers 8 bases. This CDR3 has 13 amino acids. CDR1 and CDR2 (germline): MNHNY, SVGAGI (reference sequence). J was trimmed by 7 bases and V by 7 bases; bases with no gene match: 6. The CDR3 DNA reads TGTGCCAGCATCGGACAGGGAAGGCAGCCCCAGCATTTT. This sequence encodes CASIGQGRQPQHF.

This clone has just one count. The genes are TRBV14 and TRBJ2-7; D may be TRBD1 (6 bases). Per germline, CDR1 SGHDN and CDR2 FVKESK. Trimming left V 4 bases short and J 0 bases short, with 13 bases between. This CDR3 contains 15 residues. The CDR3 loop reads CASSLETGDSYEQYF. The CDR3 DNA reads TGTGCCAGCAGCCTGGAGACAGGAGACTCCTACGAGCAGTACTTC.

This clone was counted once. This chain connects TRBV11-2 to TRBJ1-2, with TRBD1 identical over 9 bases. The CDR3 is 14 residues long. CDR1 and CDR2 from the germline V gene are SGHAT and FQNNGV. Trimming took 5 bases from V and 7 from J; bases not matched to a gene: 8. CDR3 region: CASSHYRGRGGYTF. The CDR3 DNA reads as TGTGCCAGCAGCCATTACAGGGGGCGAGGTGGCTACACCTTC.

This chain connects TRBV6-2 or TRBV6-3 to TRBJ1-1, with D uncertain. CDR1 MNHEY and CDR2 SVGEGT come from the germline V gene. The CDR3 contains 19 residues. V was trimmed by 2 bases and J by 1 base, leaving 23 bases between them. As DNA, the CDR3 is TGTGCCAGCAGTTACCCAGGACTGCGCCGTTACGAAGAGAACACTGAAGCTTTCTTT. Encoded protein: CASSYPGLRRYEENTEAFF.

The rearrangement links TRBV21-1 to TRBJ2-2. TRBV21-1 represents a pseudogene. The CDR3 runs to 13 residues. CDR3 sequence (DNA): TGTGCCAGCAGCTTGAAATACACCGGGGAGCTGTTTTTT. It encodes CASSLKYTGELFF.

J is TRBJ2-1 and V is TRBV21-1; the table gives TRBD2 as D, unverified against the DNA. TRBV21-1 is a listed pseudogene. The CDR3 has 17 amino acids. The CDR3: CASSKAKAGGPYNEQFF. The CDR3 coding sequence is TGTGCCAGCAGCAAAGCGAAAGCGGGGGGACCGTACAATGAGCAGTTCTTC.